The sequence of this T cell receptor (beta chain) was determined in a study of cytomegalovirus exposure and HLA in healthy donors. General observations from the study: Later work showed greater clonal expansion in HLA-associated TCR beta chains than in equally common others.

With respect to this clone: Antigen unknown.

The PCR contained 60 Vbeta and 13 Jbeta primers. The assay was immunoSEQ multiplex PCR, and TCRdb's table has in-frame clones only and misses some. The sample has 120,000 to 150,000 clones, more than 75% seen once. Germline V gives CDR1 WSHSY, CDR2 SAAADI. V gave up 7 bases and J gave up 1 base; unmatched junction bases: 12. The CDR3 length is 17 residues. J is TRBJ2-2 and V is TRBV10-2, with 7 bases that match TRBD2. This clonotype was obtained from a female donor in good health and CMV-seronegative. The sequenced material came from PBMCs. The CDR3, as DNA: TGCGCCAGCAAGCTCCTTAGCGGGCGGATGAACACCGGGGAGCTGTTTTTT. Its translation is CASKLLSGRMNTGELFF.